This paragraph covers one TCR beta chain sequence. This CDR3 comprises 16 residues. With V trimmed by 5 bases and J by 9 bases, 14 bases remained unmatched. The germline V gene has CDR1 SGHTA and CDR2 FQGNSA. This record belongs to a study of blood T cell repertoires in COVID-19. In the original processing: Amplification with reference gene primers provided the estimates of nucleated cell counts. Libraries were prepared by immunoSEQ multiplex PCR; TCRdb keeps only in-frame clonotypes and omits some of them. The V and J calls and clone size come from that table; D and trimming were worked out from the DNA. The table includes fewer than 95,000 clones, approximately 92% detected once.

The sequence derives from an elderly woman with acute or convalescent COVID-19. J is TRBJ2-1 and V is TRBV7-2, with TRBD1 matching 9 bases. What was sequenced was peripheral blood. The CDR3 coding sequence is TGTGCCAGCAGCCTCCCACGGGGACAGGGACTATCTGAGCAGTTCTTC. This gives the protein CASSLPRGQGLSEQFF.